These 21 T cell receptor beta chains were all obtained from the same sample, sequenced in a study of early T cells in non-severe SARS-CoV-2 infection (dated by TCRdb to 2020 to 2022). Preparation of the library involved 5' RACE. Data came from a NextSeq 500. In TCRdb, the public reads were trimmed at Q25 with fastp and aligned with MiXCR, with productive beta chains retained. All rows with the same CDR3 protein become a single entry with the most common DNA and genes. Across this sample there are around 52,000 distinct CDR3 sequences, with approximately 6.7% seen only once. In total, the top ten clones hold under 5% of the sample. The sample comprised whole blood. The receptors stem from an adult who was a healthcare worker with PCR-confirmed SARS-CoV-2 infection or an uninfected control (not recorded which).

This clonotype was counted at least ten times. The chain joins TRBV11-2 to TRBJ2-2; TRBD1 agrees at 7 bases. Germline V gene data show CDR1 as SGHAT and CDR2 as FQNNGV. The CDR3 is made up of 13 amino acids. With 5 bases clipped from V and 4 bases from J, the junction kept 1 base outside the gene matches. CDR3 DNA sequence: TGTGCCAGCAGCCGGGACAGCACCGGGGAGCTGTTTTTT. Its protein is CASSRDSTGELFF.

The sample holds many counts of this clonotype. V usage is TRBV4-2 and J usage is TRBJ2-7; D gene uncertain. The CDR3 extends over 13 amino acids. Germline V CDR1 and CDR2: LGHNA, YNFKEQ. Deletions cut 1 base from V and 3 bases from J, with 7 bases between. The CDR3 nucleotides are TGTGCCAGCAGCCAAGTGCGGAGCTACGAGCAGTACTTC. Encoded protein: CASSQVRSYEQYF.

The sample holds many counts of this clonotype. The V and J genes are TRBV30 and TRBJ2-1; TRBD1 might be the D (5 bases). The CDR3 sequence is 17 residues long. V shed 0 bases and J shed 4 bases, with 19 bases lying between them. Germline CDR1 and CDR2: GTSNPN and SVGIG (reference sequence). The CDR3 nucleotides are TGTGCCTGGAGTGTACCTCCCAGGGCCGGAACATACAATGAGCAGTTCTTC. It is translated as CAWSVPPRAGTYNEQFF. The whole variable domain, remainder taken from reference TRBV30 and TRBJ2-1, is SQTIHQWPATLVQPVGSPLSLECTVEGTSNPNLYWYRQAAGRGLQLLFYSVGIGQISSEVPQNLSASRPQDRQFILSSKKLLLSDSGFYLCAWSVPPRAGTYNEQFFGPGTRLTVL.

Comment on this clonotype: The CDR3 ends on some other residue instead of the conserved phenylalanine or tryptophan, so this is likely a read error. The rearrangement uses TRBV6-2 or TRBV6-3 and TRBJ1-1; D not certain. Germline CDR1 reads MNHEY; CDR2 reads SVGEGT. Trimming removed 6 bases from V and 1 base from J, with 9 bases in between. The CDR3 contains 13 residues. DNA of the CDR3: TGTGCCAGCAGACGAGACCCGAACACTGAAGCTTTCTCT. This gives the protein CASRRDPNTEAFS.

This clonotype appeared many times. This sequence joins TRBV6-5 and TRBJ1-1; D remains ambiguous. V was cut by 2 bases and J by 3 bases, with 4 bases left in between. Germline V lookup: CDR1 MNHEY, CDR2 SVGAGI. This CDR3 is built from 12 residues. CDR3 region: CASSYGDTEAFF. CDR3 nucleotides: TGTGCCAGCAGTTACGGTGACACTGAAGCTTTCTTT.

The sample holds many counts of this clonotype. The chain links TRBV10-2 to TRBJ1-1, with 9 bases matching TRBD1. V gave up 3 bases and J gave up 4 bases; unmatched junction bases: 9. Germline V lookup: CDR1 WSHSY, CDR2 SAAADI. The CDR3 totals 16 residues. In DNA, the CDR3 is TGCGCCAGCAGTGACCCTTCCGGGACAGGGTCCACTGAAGCTTTCTTT. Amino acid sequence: CASSDPSGTGSTEAFF.

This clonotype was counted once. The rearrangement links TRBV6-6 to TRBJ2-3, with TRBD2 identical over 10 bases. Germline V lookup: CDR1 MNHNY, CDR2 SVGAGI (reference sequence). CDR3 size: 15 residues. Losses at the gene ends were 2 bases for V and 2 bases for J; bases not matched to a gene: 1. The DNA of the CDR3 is TGTGCCAGCAGTTACGGACTAGCGGTCACAGATACGCAGTATTTT. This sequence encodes CASSYGLAVTDTQYF.

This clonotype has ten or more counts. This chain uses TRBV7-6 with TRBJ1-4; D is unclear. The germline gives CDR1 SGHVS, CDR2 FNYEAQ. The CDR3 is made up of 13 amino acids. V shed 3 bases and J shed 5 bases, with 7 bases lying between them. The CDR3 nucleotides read TGTGCCAGCAGCTTCGGCCCGAATGAAAAACTGTTTTTT. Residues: CASSFGPNEKLFF.

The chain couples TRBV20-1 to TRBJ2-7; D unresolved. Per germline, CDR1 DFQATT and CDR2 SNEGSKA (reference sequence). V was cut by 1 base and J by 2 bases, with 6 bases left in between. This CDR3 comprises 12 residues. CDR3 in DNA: TGCAGTGCTAGAGGAGATGCCTACGAGCAGTACTTC. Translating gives CSARGDAYEQYF.

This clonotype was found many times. The CDR3 is CASNRRGSGANVLTF. The CDR3 nucleotides are TGTGCCAGCAACCGAAGGGGCTCTGGGGCCAACGTCCTGACTTTC. The rearrangement uses TRBV12-3 or TRBV12-4 and TRBJ2-6, with D possibly TRBD1 on 5 matching bases. This CDR3 region has 15 residues. Trimming shortened V by 7 bases and J by 0 bases, and 10 bases separated the two germline ends.

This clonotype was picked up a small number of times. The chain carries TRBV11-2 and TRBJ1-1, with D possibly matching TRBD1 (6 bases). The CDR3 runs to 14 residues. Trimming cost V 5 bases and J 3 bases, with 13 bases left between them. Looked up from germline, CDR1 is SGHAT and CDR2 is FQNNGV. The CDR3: CASSGEGGYTEAFF. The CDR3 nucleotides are TGTGCCAGCAGCGGAGAGGGGGGATACACTGAAGCTTTCTTT.

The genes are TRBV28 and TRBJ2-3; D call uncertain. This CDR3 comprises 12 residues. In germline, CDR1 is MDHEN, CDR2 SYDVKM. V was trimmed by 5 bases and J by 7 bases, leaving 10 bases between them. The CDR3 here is CASSPRQYTQYF. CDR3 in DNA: TGTGCCAGCAGTCCCCGGCAATATACGCAGTATTTT.

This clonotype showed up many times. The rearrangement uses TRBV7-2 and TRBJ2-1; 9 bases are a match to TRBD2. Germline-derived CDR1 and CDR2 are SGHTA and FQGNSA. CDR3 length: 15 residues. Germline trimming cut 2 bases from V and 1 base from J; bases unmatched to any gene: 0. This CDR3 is CASSLSGGSYNEQFF. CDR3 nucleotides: TGTGCCAGCAGCTTAAGCGGGGGGTCCTACAATGAGCAGTTCTTC.

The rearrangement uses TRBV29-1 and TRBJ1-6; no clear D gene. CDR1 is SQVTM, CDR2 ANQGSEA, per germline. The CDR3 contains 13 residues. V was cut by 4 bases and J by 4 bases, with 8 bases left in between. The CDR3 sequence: CSVGGPYNSPLHF. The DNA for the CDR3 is TGCAGCGTTGGAGGCCCATATAATTCACCCCTCCACTTT.

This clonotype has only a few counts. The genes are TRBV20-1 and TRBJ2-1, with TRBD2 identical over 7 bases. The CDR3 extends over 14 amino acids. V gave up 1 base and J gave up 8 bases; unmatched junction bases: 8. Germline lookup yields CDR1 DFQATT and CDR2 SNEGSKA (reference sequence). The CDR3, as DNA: TGCAGTGCTAGAGTGGCTAGCGGTGGGTATGAGCAGTTCTTC. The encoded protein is CSARVASGGYEQFF.

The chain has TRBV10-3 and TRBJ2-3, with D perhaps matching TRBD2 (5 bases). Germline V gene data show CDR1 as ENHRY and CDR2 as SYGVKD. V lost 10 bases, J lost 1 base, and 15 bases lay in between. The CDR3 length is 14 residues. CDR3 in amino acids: CATQGLQGTDTQYF. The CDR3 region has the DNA TGTGCCACACAAGGACTCCAGGGCACAGATACGCAGTATTTT.

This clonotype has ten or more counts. The CDR3 nucleotides are TGTGCCAGCAGCTTATCCCTCGGGGACATTCAGTACTTC. It is translated as CASSLSLGDIQYF. The V call is TRBV7-2, the J call TRBJ2-4; a weak D match, TRBD2 (5 bases). Germline CDR1 SGHTA, CDR2 FQGNSA. The CDR3 covers 13 residues. Trimming left V 2 bases short and J 8 bases short, with 10 bases between.

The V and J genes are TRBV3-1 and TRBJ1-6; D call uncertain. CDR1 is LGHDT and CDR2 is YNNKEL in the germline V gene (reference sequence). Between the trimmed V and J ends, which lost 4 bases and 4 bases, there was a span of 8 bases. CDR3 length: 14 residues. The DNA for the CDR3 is TGTGCCAGCAGCCTGGGCCGGTATAATTCACCCCTCCACTTT. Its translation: CASSLGRYNSPLHF. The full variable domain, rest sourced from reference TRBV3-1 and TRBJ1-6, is DTAVSQTPKYLVTQMGNDKSIKCEQNLGHDTMYWYKQDSKKFLKIMFSYNNKELIINETVPNRFSPKSPDKAHLNLHINSLELGDSAVYFCASSLGRYNSPLHFGNGTRLTVT.

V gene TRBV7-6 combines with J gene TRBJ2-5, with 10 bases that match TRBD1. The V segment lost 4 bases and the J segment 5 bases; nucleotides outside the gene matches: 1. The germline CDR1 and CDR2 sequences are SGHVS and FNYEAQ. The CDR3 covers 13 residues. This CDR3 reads CASSSGQGETQYF. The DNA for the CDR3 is TGTGCCAGCAGCTCGGGACAGGGGGAGACCCAGTACTTC.

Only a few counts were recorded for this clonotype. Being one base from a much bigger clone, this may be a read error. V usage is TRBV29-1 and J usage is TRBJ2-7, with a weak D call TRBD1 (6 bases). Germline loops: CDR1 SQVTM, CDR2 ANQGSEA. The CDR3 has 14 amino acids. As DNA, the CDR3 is TGCGGCGTTGAAGAACAGGGTGCCTCCTACGAGCAGTACTTC. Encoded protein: CGVEEQGASYEQYF.

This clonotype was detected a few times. In DNA form, the CDR3 reads TGTGCCAGCAGGCCGCGAGCAGTCCAATTCAATGAGCAGTTCTTC. Protein: CASRPRAVQFNEQFF. The chain is built from TRBV2 and TRBJ2-1, with no clear D. This CDR3 comprises 15 residues. CDR1 and CDR2 (germline): SNHLY, FYNNEI. V lost 6 bases and J lost 6, with 18 bases in between.